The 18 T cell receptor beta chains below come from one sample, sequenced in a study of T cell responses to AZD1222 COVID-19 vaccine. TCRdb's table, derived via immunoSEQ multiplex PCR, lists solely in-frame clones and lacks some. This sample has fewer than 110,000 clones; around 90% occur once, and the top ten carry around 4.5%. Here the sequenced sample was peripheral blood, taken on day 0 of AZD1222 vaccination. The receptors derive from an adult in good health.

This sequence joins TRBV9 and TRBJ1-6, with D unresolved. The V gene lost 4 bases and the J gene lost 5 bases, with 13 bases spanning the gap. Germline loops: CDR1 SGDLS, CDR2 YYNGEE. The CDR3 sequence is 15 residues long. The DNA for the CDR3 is TGTGCCAGCAGCCGGGCAGAACCGAATAATTCACCCCTCCACTTT. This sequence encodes CASSRAEPNNSPLHF.

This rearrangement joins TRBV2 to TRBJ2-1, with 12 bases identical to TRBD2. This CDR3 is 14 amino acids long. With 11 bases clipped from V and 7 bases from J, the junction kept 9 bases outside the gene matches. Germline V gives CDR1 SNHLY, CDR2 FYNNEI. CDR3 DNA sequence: TGTGCCGGAAGGGCTAGCGGGGGGGCTAATGAGCAGTTCTTC. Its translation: CAGRASGGANEQFF.

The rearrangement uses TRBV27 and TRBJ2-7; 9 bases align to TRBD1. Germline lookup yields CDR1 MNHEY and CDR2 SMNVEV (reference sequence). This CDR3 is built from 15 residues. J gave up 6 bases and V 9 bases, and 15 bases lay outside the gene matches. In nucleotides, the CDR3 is TGTGCCAGTCAGTCCAGCCGGGACAGGGACAGCGAGCAGTACTTC. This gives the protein CASQSSRDRDSEQYF.

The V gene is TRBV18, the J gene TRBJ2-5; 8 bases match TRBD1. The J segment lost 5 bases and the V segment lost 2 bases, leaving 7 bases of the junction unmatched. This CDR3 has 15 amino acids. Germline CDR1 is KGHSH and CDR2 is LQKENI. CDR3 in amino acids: CASSPYSRGQETQYF. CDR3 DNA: TGTGCCAGCTCACCATATTCCAGGGGGCAGGAGACCCAGTACTTC.

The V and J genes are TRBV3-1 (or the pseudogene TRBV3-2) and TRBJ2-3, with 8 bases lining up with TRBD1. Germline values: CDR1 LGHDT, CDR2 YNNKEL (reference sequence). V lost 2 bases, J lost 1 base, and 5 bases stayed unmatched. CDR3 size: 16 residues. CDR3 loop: CASSQRQGRGTDTQYF. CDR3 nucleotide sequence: TGTGCCAGCAGCCAAAGACAGGGGAGAGGCACAGATACGCAGTATTTT.

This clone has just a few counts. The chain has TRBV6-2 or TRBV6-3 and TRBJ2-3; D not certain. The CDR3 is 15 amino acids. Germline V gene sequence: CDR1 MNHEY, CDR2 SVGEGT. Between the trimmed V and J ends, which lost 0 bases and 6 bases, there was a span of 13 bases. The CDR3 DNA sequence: TGTGCCAGCAGTTACTCGGGCCCCCTTGTTGATACGCAGTATTTT. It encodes CASSYSGPLVDTQYF.

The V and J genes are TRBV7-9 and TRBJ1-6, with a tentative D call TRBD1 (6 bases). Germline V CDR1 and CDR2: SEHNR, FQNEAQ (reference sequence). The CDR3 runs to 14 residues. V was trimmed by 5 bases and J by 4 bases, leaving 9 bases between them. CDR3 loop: CASSPGQYNSPLHF. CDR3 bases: TGTGCCAGCAGCCCCGGACAGTATAATTCACCCCTCCACTTT.

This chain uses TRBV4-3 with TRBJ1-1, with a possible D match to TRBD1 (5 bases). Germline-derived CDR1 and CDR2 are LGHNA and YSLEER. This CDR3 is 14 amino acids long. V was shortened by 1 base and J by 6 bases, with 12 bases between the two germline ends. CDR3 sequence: CASSQGDGWAEAFF. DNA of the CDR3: TGCGCCAGCAGCCAAGGGGACGGTTGGGCTGAAGCTTTCTTT.

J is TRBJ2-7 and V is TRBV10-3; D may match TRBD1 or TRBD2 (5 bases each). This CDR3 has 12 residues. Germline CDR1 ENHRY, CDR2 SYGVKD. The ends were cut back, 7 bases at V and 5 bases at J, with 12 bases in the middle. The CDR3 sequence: CAINNRDDEQYF. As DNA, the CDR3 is TGTGCCATCAATAACCGGGACGACGAGCAGTACTTC.

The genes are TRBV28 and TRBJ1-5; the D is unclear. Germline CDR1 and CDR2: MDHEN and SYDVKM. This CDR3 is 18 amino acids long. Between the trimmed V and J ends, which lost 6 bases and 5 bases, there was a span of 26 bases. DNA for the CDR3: TGTGCCAGCAGACGTACTCTACCAGGTCAGCGGGCGTATCAGCCCCAGCATTTT. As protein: CASRRTLPGQRAYQPQHF.

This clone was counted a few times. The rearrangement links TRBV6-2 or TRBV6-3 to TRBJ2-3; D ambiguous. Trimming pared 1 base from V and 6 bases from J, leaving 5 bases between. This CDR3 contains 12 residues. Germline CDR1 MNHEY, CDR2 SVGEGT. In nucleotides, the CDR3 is TGTGCCAGCAGTTACTTTCGGGATACGCAGTATTTT. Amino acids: CASSYFRDTQYF.

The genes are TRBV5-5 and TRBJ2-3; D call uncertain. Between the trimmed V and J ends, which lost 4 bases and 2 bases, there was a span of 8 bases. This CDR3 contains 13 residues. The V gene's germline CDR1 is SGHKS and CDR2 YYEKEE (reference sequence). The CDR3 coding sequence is TGTGCCAGCAGCCTGATCTTCACAGATACGCAGTATTTT. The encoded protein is CASSLIFTDTQYF.

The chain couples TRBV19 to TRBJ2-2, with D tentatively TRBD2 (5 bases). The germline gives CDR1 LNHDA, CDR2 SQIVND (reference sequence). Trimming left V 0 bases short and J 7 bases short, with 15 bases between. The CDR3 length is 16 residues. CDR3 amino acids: CASSIDSRETLGELFF. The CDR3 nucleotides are TGTGCCAGTAGTATAGATAGCCGGGAAACCCTCGGGGAGCTGTTTTTT. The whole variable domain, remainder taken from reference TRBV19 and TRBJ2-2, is DGGITQSPKYLFRKEGQNVTLSCEQNLNHDAMYWYRQDPGQGLRLIYYSQIVNDFQKGDIAEGYSVSREKKESFPLTVTSAQKNPTAFYLCASSIDSRETLGELFFGEGSRLTVL.

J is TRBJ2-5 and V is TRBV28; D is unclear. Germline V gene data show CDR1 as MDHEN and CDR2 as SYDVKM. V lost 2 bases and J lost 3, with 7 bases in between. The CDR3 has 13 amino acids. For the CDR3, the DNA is TGTGCCAGCAGTTTAAGGCAGGAAGAGACCCAGTACTTC. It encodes CASSLRQEETQYF.

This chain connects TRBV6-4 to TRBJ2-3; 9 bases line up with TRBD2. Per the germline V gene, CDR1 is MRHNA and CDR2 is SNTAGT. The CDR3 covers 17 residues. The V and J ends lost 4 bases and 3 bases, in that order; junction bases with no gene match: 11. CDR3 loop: CASSALPAGGPTDTQYF. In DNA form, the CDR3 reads TGTGCCAGCAGTGCCCTTCCCGCGGGGGGGCCGACAGATACGCAGTATTTT.

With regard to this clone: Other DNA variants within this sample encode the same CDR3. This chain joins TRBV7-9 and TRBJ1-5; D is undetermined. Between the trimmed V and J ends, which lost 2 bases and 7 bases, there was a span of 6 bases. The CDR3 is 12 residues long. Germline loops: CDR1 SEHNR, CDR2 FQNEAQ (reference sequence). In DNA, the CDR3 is TGTGCCAGCAGCTTATTGGGACAGCCCCAGCATTTT. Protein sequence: CASSLLGQPQHF.

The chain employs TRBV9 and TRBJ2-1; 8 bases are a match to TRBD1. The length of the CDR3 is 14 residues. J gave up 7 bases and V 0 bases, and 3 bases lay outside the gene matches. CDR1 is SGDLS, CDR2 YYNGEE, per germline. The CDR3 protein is CASSVGTGRNEQFF. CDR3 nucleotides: TGTGCCAGCAGCGTAGGGACAGGGAGAAATGAGCAGTTCTTC. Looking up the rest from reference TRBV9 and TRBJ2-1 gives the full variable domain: DSGVTQTPKHLITATGQRVTLRCSPRSGDLSVYWYQQSLDQGLQFLIQYYNGEERAKGNILERFSAQQFPDLHSELNLSSLELGDSALYFCASSVGTGRNEQFFGPGTRLTVL.

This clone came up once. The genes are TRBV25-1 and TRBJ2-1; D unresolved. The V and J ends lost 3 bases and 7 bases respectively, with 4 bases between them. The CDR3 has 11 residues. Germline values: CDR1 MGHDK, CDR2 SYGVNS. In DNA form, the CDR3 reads TGTGCCAGCAGTGAGACGAATGAGCAGTTCTTC. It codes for CASSETNEQFF.